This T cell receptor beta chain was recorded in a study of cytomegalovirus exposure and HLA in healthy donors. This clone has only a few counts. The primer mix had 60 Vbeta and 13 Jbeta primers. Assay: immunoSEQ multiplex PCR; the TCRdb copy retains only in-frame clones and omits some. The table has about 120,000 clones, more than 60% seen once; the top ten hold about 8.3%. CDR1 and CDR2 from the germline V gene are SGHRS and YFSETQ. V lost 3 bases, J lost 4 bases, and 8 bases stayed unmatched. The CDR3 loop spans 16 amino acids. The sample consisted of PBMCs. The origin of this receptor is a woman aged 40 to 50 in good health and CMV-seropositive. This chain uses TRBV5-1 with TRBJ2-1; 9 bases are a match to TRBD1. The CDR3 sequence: CASSSFGQGPYNEQFF. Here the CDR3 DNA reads TGCGCCAGCAGCTCTTTCGGACAGGGGCCATACAATGAGCAGTTCTTC.